A single sample is the source of the 3 T cell receptor beta chains below, sequenced in a study of identical twins (dated by TCRdb to the mid-2010s). Libraries came from 5' RACE. Data came from an Illumina HiSeq 2000. The public reads were run again by TCRdb, first through fastp at Q25 and then through MiXCR, and only productive beta chains were kept. Here each entry gathers all rows of one CDR3 protein and keeps the most common genes and DNA. The sample has about 150,000 distinct CDR3 sequences on record, around 3.5% of them singletons. The top ten hold about 7.8% of the sample. The sequencing input was memory T cells sorted from blood. This specimen's cell subset or site label, per the study, means: CD45RO+ enriched T cells. The receptors stem from a man aged 18 to 30 in good health.

This clonotype was recorded many times. The chain joins TRBV9 to TRBJ2-3, with 9 bases matching TRBD2. The germline CDR1 and CDR2 sequences are SGDLS and YYNGEE. The V gene end was trimmed by 3 bases and the J gene end by 1 base; junction bases not matched to a gene: 3. This CDR3 is built from 15 residues. The CDR3 loop is CASSARTSGTDTQYF. In nucleotides, the CDR3 is TGTGCCAGCAGCGCCCGGACTAGCGGCACAGATACGCAGTATTTT. Combining the CDR3 with reference TRBV9 and TRBJ2-3 gives the whole variable domain DSGVTQTPKHLITATGQRVTLRCSPRSGDLSVYWYQQSLDQGLQFLIQYYNGEERAKGNILERFSAQQFPDLHSELNLSSLELGDSALYFCASSARTSGTDTQYFGPGTRLTVL.

This clonotype was seen repeatedly, ten times or more. V gene TRBV11-2 combines with J gene TRBJ2-2; D is perhaps TRBD2 (5 bases). Trimming pared 0 bases from V and 2 bases from J, leaving 10 bases between. The CDR3 is 16 amino acids. Per germline, CDR1 SGHAT and CDR2 FQNNGV. Here the CDR3 DNA reads TGTGCCAGCAGCTTAGATAGACTAACCAACACCGGGGAGCTGTTTTTT. Protein: CASSLDRLTNTGELFF.

The genes are TRBV7-3 and TRBJ2-2; D uncertain. Germline V gives CDR1 SGHTA, CDR2 FQGTGA. The CDR3 is 14 residues long. V dropped 4 bases and J dropped 1 base, with 7 bases sitting between them. Here the CDR3 DNA reads TGTGCCAGCAGCTCTACACTGAACACCGGGGAGCTGTTTTTT. Translation gives CASSSTLNTGELFF.